This is a list of T cell receptor beta chains from one sample in a study of vaccination effects on CD4 cells after COVID-19. Their specific antigens are unknown. This table comes from immunoSEQ multiplex PCR, and its TCRdb copy is limited to in-frame clones, with some not included. The top ten hold about 6.1% of the sample, which has about 34,000 clones, about three quarters seen once. The sample in question was CD4+ T cells from PBMCs cultured without peptide, obtained after COVID-19 vaccination. These receptors originate from a human donor who had a prior SARS-CoV-2 infection. The CDR3 runs from the conserved cysteine through the conserved F or W. Each record gives: CDR3 protein, CDR3 DNA, V gene, clone size, J gene, D gene. A D gene is named only where the DNA matches it firmly. Rows give clone size only sometimes, using once, few, many, or a class for an expanded clone.

CDR3 protein: CASSEYPGSGYTF
CDR3 DNA: TGTGCCAGCAGTGAATACCCAGGGAGCGGCTACACCTTC
V gene: TRBV2
clone size: NA
J gene: TRBJ1-2
D gene: NA

CDR3 protein: CASSEWQGTGELFF
CDR3 DNA: TGTGCCAGCAGCGAATGGCAGGGTACCGGGGAGCTGTTTTTT
V gene: TRBV7-9
clone size: NA
J gene: TRBJ2-2
D gene: NA

CDR3 protein: CASSRVYIYNEQFF
CDR3 DNA: TGTGCCAGCAGCCGGGTCTACATCTACAATGAGCAGTTCTTC
V gene: TRBV11-2
clone size: NA
J gene: TRBJ2-1
D gene: NA

CDR3 protein: CAWSRGGLYNEQFF
CDR3 DNA: TGTGCCTGGAGTCGGGGGGGCCTTTACAATGAGCAGTTCTTC
V gene: TRBV30
clone size: NA
J gene: TRBJ2-1
D gene: TRBD2

CDR3 protein: CASSSLGYHGETQYF
CDR3 DNA: TGTGCCAGCAGCTCTTTAGGATATCATGGGGAGACCCAGTACTTC
V gene: TRBV11-3
clone size: NA
J gene: TRBJ2-5
D gene: NA

CDR3 protein: CASSPEFVAETQYF
CDR3 DNA: TGTGCCAGCAGTCCTGAATTTGTCGCAGAGACCCAGTACTTC
V gene: TRBV2
clone size: NA
J gene: TRBJ2-5
D gene: NA

CDR3 protein: CASSIRDREKAKGGNTIYF
CDR3 DNA: TGTGCCAGCAGCATCCGGGACAGGGAGAAGGCCAAAGGAGGAAACACCATATATTTT
V gene: TRBV7-9
clone size: NA
J gene: TRBJ1-3
D gene: TRBD1

CDR3 protein: CATSDFSRGRAIVCGELFF
CDR3 DNA: TGTGCCACCAGTGATTTTTCGAGGGGACGGGCCATCGTTTGCGGGGAGCTGTTTTTT
V gene: TRBV24-1
clone size: NA
J gene: TRBJ2-2
D gene: NA

CDR3 protein: CASSQAKASGTDTQYF
CDR3 DNA: TGTGCCAGCAGCCAAGCAAAGGCTAGCGGCACAGATACGCAGTATTTT
V gene: TRBV3-1/TRBV3-2
clone size: NA
J gene: TRBJ2-3
D gene: NA

CDR3 protein: CASSPPSRRASPLHF
CDR3 DNA: TGTGCCAGCAGTCCCCCCTCTCGTCGGGCTTCACCCCTCCACTTT
V gene: TRBV28
clone size: NA
J gene: TRBJ1-6
D gene: NA

CDR3 protein: CASSYLGTSGGTQYF
CDR3 DNA: TGTGCCAGCAGTTACCTCGGGACTAGCGGCGGTACGCAGTATTTT
V gene: TRBV6-5
clone size: few
J gene: TRBJ2-3
D gene: TRBD2

CDR3 protein: CASSKAGGTDTQYF
CDR3 DNA: TGTGCCAGTTCTAAGGCAGGGGGGACAGATACGCAGTATTTT
V gene: TRBV6-5
clone size: NA
J gene: TRBJ2-3
D gene: NA

CDR3 protein: CASSLSRGHTGELFF
CDR3 DNA: TGTGCCAGCAGTTTAAGCAGGGGGCACACCGGGGAGCTGTTTTTT
V gene: TRBV27
clone size: NA
J gene: TRBJ2-2
D gene: TRBD1

CDR3 protein: CASSERYNEQFF
CDR3 DNA: TGTGCCAGCAGTGAACGGTACAATGAGCAGTTCTTC
V gene: TRBV6-1
clone size: once
J gene: TRBJ2-1
D gene: NA

CDR3 protein: CASSVVDSYTDTQYF
CDR3 DNA: TGTGCCAGCAGCGTAGTGGACAGTTACACAGATACGCAGTATTTT
V gene: TRBV9
clone size: once
J gene: TRBJ2-3
D gene: NA

CDR3 protein: CATSDLGGSPTGELFF
CDR3 DNA: TGTGCCACCAGTGATTTAGGCGGGAGTCCCACCGGGGAGCTGTTTTTT
V gene: TRBV24-1
clone size: few
J gene: TRBJ2-2
D gene: TRBD2